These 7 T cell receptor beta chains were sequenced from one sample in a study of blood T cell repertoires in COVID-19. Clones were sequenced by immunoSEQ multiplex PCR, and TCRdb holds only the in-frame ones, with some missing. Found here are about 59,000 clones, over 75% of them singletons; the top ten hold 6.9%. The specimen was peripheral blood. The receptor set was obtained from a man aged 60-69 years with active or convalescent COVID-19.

CDR3 loop: CASSWVLAGGPDTQYF. As DNA, the CDR3 is TGTGCCAGCAGCTGGGTACTAGCGGGGGGGCCAGATACGCAGTATTTT. The rearrangement uses TRBV5-4 and TRBJ2-3; the match to TRBD2 covers 13 bases. After removal of 3 bases from V and 4 bases from J, the junction contained 5 bases not matched to a gene. Germline V gene lookup returns CDR1 SGHNT and CDR2 YYREEE (reference sequence). The CDR3 covers 16 residues. Based on the CDR3 plus reference TRBV5-4 and TRBJ2-3, the full variable domain is ETGVTQSPTHLIKTRGQQVTLRCSSQSGHNTVSWYQQALGQGPQFIFQYYREEENGRGNFPPRFSGLQFPNYSSELNVNALELDDSALYLCASSWVLAGGPDTQYFGPGTRLTVL.

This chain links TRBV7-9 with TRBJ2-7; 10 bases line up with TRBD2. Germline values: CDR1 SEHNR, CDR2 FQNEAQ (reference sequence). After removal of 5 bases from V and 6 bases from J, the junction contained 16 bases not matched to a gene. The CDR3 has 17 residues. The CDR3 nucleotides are TGTGCCAGCAGCCCCCGTGGTGGGCTAGCGGGAGCACGCGAGCAGTACTTC. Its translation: CASSPRGGLAGAREQYF. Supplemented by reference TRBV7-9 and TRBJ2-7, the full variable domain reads DTGVSQNPRHKITKRGQNVTFRCDPISEHNRLYWYRQTLGQGPEFLTYFQNEAQLEKSRLLSDRFSAERPKGSFSTLEIQRTEQGDSAMYLCASSPRGGLAGAREQYFGPGTRLTVT.

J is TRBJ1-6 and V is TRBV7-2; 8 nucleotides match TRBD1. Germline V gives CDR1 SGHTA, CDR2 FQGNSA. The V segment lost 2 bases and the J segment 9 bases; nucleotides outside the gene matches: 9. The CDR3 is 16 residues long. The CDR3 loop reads CASSLSRGQLISPLHF. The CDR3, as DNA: TGTGCCAGCAGCTTAAGCAGGGGGCAATTGATTTCACCCCTCCACTTT.

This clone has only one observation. In nucleotides, the CDR3 is TGTGCCAGCAGTGGCTTCACAGCTAATAATTCACCCCTCCACTTT. Residues: CASSGFTANNSPLHF. The chain links TRBV2 to TRBJ1-6, with D unresolved. The CDR3 is 15 residues long. CDR1 is SNHLY and CDR2 is FYNNEI in the germline V gene. V was pared by 4 bases and J by 5 bases, with 12 bases between.

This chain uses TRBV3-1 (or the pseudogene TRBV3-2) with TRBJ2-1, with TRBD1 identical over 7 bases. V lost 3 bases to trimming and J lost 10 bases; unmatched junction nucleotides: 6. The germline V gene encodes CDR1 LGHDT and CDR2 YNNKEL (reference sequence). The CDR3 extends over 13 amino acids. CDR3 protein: CASSQDRSWEQFF. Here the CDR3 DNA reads TGTGCCAGCAGCCAGGACAGGTCATGGGAGCAGTTCTTC.

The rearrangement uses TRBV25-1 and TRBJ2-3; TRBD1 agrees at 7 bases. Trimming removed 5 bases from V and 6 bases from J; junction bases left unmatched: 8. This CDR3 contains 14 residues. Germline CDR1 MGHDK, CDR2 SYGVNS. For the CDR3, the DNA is TGTGCCAGCAGTAAACCGGGACAGACGGATACGCAGTATTTT. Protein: CASSKPGQTDTQYF.

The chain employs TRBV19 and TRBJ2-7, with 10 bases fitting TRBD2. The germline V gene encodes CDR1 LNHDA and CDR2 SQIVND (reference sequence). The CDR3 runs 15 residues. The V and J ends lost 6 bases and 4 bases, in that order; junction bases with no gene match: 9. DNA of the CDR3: TGTGCCAGTAGCACCCAGCGGGGGGGCCCATACGAGCAGTACTTC. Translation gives CASSTQRGGPYEQYF.